This record covers a single T cell receptor (beta chain). This CDR3 contains 16 residues. The data were taken from a study of blood T cells in healthy people across ages. PCR was performed a second time for about 6 to 12 cycles using a sample-barcoded 5' primer and a J-beta primer mix. One entry per CDR3 protein results from TCRdb running MiXCR on the 5' RACE reads. The table has over a million distinct CDR3 sequences, around 39% seen once; the top ten hold roughly 8.2%. The chain is built from TRBV21-1 and TRBJ2-6; the table's TRBD1 call for D was not verified on the DNA. TRBV21-1 is designated a pseudogene. This clonotype was sampled from a woman aged 18-29 years in good health. Sequencing was done on a sample of blood. The CDR3 here is CASSVRDSSGANVLTF. The CDR3 DNA is TGTGCCAGCAGCGTCCGGGACAGCTCTGGGGCCAACGTCCTGACTTTC.